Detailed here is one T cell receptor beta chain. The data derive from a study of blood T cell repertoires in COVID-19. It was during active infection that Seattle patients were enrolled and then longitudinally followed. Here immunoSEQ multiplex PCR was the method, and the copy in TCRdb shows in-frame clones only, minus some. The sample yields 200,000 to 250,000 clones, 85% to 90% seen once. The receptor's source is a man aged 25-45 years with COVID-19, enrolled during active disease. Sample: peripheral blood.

The CDR3: CASSLGQGTEAFF. Written as DNA, the CDR3 is TGTGCCAGCAGCTTGGGACAGGGGACTGAAGCTTTCTTT. This sequence joins TRBV7-2 and TRBJ1-1; 10 bases fit TRBD1. This CDR3 is built from 13 residues. CDR1 is SGHTA and CDR2 is FQGNSA in the germline V gene. The V and J ends lost 3 bases and 5 bases, in that order; junction bases with no gene match: 0.